These T cell receptor beta chains were read from a single sample in a study of shared clonotypes between healthy human individuals. Sequenced by immunoSEQ multiplex PCR; TCRdb stores in-frame clones only, minus some. The sample has under 600,000 clones; nearly 98% are singletons. Sequencing was done on a sample of naive CD8+ T cells sorted from blood. All receptors derive from a man aged 25-40 years in good health. Both conserved end residues are part of each CDR3. A D gene is named only where the DNA matches it firmly. Clone size is not always given. Where it is, it says once, few, many or a class for expanded clones.

size,D,J,V,DNA,CDR3
.,.,TRBJ2-3,TRBV7-8,TGTGCCAGCAGCTTCTTGGGGCAGGGGTCCGATACGCAGTATTTT,CASSFLGQGSDTQYF
.,.,TRBJ2-7,TRBV7-9,TGTGCCAGCAGCCCTCGGGGAGGGGGCGCCTACGAGCAGTACTTC,CASSPRGGGAYEQYF
.,TRBD1,TRBJ2-7,TRBV5-5,TGTGCCAGCAGCCCAGCGACAGGGACAATTTACGAGCAGTACTTC,CASSPATGTIYEQYF
.,.,TRBJ2-2,TRBV14,TGTGCCAGCTCGAGGAGGTTCGCCGGGGAGCTGTTTTTT,CASSRRFAGELFF
.,.,TRBJ2-1,TRBV7-3,TGTGCCAGCAGCTCCCGACACGTCTCCTACAATGAGCAGTTCTTC,CASSSRHVSYNEQFF
.,.,TRBJ2-3,TRBV9,TGTGCCAGCAGCACCCGGACAGGCACAGATACGCAGTATTTT,CASSTRTGTDTQYF
.,.,TRBJ2-1,TRBV27,TGTGCCAGCAGTTTGAACAGGGTGTTGGATGAGCAGTTCTTC,CASSLNRVLDEQFF
.,TRBD2,TRBJ2-3,TRBV18,TGTGCCAGCTCACCCAAGGTAGCGGGGCCTAGCACAGATACGCAGTATTTT,CASSPKVAGPSTDTQYF
.,.,TRBJ2-1,TRBV7-7,TGTGCCAGCAGCCTGGGACACAACAATGAGCAGTTCTTC,CASSLGHNNEQFF
.,TRBD1,TRBJ2-5,TRBV11-2,TGTGCCAGCAGCTCCCAGGGGGCGGGATGGAAAAAGACCCAGTACTTC,CASSSQGAGWKKTQYF
.,.,TRBJ2-4,TRBV28,TGTGCCAGCAGTCATCGCCCGAGTGGCGACATTCAGTACTTC,CASSHRPSGDIQYF
.,TRBD2,TRBJ2-7,TRBV7-8,TGTGCCAGCAGCTTAGCTAGCGGGGGGTCCTACGAGCAGTACTTC,CASSLASGGSYEQYF
.,.,TRBJ2-7,TRBV6-5,TGTGCCAGCAGCACAGGGCTCGAGCAGTACTTC,CASSTGLEQYF
.,TRBD2,TRBJ2-3,TRBV7-8,TGTGCCAGCAGCTCCCGACTAGCGGGTCTCACAGATACGCAGTATTTT,CASSSRLAGLTDTQYF
.,TRBD2,TRBJ2-1,TRBV7-8,TGTGCCAGCAGCCAAGGACTAGCGGGAGCCTTAGGGGAGCAGTTCTTC,CASSQGLAGALGEQFF
.,TRBD2,TRBJ2-1,TRBV27,TGTGCCAGCAGTTCCCTCCTGACTAGCGGGATAAACAATGAGCAGTTCTTC,CASSSLLTSGINNEQFF
.,.,TRBJ2-7,TRBV27,TGTGCCAGCAGTTTATACCCCCCCACAGGCCGATACTACGAGCAGTACTTC,CASSLYPPTGRYYEQYF
once,TRBD1,TRBJ2-7,TRBV28,TGTGCCAGCAGTTTCCGGGACAGGGGATTCTACGAGCAGTACTTC,CASSFRDRGFYEQYF
.,TRBD2,TRBJ2-5,TRBV9,TGTGCCAGCAGCCCACAGCGGGAGCCTTTGGGGTACCAAGAGACCCAGTACTTC,CASSPQREPLGYQETQYF
.,TRBD2,TRBJ2-1,TRBV11-2,TGTGCCAGCAGCTTAGGGGTGGCCCCCGGGACTAGCGTGTACAATGAGCAGTTCTTC,CASSLGVAPGTSVYNEQFF
.,.,TRBJ1-3,TRBV4-1,TGCGCCAGCAGCCACATGCTTATAGGGGAAAACACCATATATTTT,CASSHMLIGENTIYF
.,.,TRBJ2-5,TRBV5-4,TGTGCCAGCAGCTTGGCCGGGACCCAGTACTTC,CASSLAGTQYF
.,TRBD2,TRBJ2-1,TRBV29-1,TGCAGCGGGGAGGGCGCAGGATACAATGAGCAGTTCTTC,CSGEGAGYNEQFF
.,TRBD2,TRBJ2-1,TRBV4-1,TGCGCCAGCAGTATTTCTAGCGGGAGGACCGCTGAGCAGTTCTTC,CASSISSGRTAEQFF
.,.,TRBJ2-3,TRBV6-5,TGTGCCAGCAGTCCCGGGACACCGGCGGATACGCAGTATTTT,CASSPGTPADTQYF
.,.,TRBJ1-5,TRBV4-1,TGCGCCAGCAGCCAAGACGAACAGGGTTACAATCAGCCCCAGCATTTT,CASSQDEQGYNQPQHF
.,TRBD2,TRBJ2-3,TRBV27,TGTGCCAGCAGTGCGAAGGGGCGGGAGGGGGATACGCAGTATTTT,CASSAKGREGDTQYF
.,TRBD1,TRBJ1-2,TRBV5-1,TGCGCCAGCAGCATCAGCTACAGGGGCGATCTCTATGGCTACACCTTC,CASSISYRGDLYGYTF
.,.,TRBJ1-1,TRBV9,TGTGCCAGCAGCGTAGAATGGGAGAACACTGAAGCTTTCTTT,CASSVEWENTEAFF
.,TRBD2,TRBJ2-3,TRBV10-3,TGTGCCATCAGTGACCCTAGCGGGAGGACCCCAGATACGCAGTATTTT,CAISDPSGRTPDTQYF
.,.,TRBJ2-7,TRBV6-1,TGTGCCAGCAGTGAAGTTGGGGGGACTCCCGTCTACGAGCAGTACTTC,CASSEVGGTPVYEQYF
.,.,TRBJ2-4,TRBV7-8,TGTGCCAGCAGTTGGAGACTAGCCAAAAACATTCAGTACTTC,CASSWRLAKNIQYF
once,.,TRBJ1-5,TRBV4-3,TGCGCCAGCAGCCAAGATCAGGGTGATGGGCCGAATCAGCCCCAGCATTTT,CASSQDQGDGPNQPQHF
.,.,TRBJ2-3,TRBV4-2,TGTGCCAGTGGGGGTAGATCCGGGCTCAGTACGCAGTATTTT,CASGGRSGLSTQYF
.,.,TRBJ2-1,TRBV14,TGTGCCAGCAGCCGAAGAATGGGGAATGAGCAGTTCTTC,CASSRRMGNEQFF
.,.,TRBJ2-6,TRBV9,TGTGCCAGCAGCGAATCCTTCAGGGCTGGGGCCAACGTCCTGACTTTC,CASSESFRAGANVLTF
.,TRBD2,TRBJ2-7,TRBV5-6,TGTGCCAGCAGCCCGACTAGCGGCAGCTCCTACGAGCAGTACTTC,CASSPTSGSSYEQYF
.,TRBD2,TRBJ2-7,TRBV30,TGTGCCTGGAGTGTTGATTGGCTAGCGGGGGACCAGAACGACGAGCAGTACTTC,CAWSVDWLAGDQNDEQYF
.,.,TRBJ1-4,TRBV4-1,TGCGCCAGCAGCCAAGAGCCCAGTACCAACTATGGTGAAAAACTGTTTTTT,CASSQEPSTNYGEKLFF
.,.,TRBJ1-4,TRBV15,TGTGCCACCAGCGGGCGAAAGACATTATTGGGTGAAAAACTGTTTTTT,CATSGRKTLLGEKLFF
.,.,TRBJ2-7,TRBV14,TGTGCCAGCAGCCATGTAGTTACCGGGCCTACATGGATATACGAGCAGTACTTC,CASSHVVTGPTWIYEQYF
.,.,TRBJ2-4,TRBV4-2,TGTGCCAGCAGCCAAGGACCTTGGGAGCTAGCCAAAAACATTCAGTACTTC,CASSQGPWELAKNIQYF
.,.,TRBJ1-2,TRBV5-4,TGTGCCAGCAGCTTGACTAGGGACGGCTACTATGGCTACACCTTC,CASSLTRDGYYGYTF
.,TRBD1,TRBJ2-1,TRBV11-3,TGTGCCAGCAGCTTAGGACAGGGGGAGGCCTACAATGAGCAGTTCTTC,CASSLGQGEAYNEQFF
.,TRBD2,TRBJ2-7,TRBV25-1,TGTGCTGTTGGCGGGAGGGCCGCCTACGAGCAGTACTTC,CAVGGRAAYEQYF